These 28 T cell receptor beta chains share one sample of origin, sequenced in a study of CD8+CD57+ T cells in acquired aplastic anemia listed by TCRdb under 2018. TCRdb names Illumina HiSeq 2000 as the instrument used. Genomic DNA served as template for TCR beta VDJ combination and CDR3 sequence profiling. The public reads were quality trimmed at Q25 with fastp and then assembled into clones with MiXCR by TCRdb, keeping productive beta chains. Merged by CDR3 protein, the rows form single entries marked with the most common genes and DNA. For this sample the table gives 80,000 or so distinct CDR3 sequences, of which 70% were detected only once. Of the sample, roughly 80% falls within the top ten clones. The patients picked for sequencing were ones in whom flow cytometry had shown an expansion of CD8+CD57+ cells. The sequenced material came from sorted CD4+, CD8+, or CD8+CD57+ T cells (not recorded which) from PBMCs. The receptors stem from a human donor with aplastic anemia.

This clonotype was seen many times. The chain uses TRBV7-9 and TRBJ2-5; 9 bases align to TRBD1. This CDR3 contains 15 residues. Germline CDR1 SEHNR, CDR2 FQNEAQ (reference sequence). V was pared by 3 bases and J by 5 bases, with 7 bases of the junction left unmatched. The CDR3 DNA reads TGTGCCAGCAGCTTTAAGGGACAGGGTGAGGAGACCCAGTACTTC. This translates into CASSFKGQGEETQYF. Based on the CDR3 plus reference TRBV7-9 and TRBJ2-5, the full variable domain is DTGVSQNPRHKITKRGQNVTFRCDPISEHNRLYWYRQTLGQGPEFLTYFQNEAQLEKSRLLSDRFSAERPKGSFSTLEIQRTEQGDSAMYLCASSFKGQGEETQYFGPGTRLLVL.

This chain links TRBV24-1 with TRBJ2-7; TRBD2 aligns across 7 bases. V dropped 8 bases and J dropped 2; count of bases not matched to a gene: 2. CDR1 is KGHDR, CDR2 SFDVKD, per germline. The CDR3 length is 12 residues. The CDR3 is CATTSGAYEQYF. For the CDR3, the DNA is TGTGCCACCACTAGCGGAGCCTACGAGCAGTACTTC.

This clonotype was seen just once. CDR3 nucleotides: TGTGCCAGCAGCGCGGGACAGGAAGAGTACTTC. Its protein is CASSAGQEEYF. The V call is TRBV7-3, the J call TRBJ2-7, with TRBD1 matching 8 bases. V shed 5 bases, J shed 11 bases, and the junction held 5 bases outside the gene matches. This CDR3 is built from 11 residues. Per the germline V gene, CDR1 is SGHTA and CDR2 is FQGTGA.

The chain is built from TRBV7-9 and TRBJ2-7, with 10 bases fitting TRBD2. The CDR3 extends over 15 amino acids. CDR1 and CDR2 from the germline V gene are SEHNR and FQNEAQ (reference sequence). The trim removed 3 bases at V and 3 bases at J, leaving 5 bases unmatched. CDR3 protein: CASSLERGGNYEQYF. The DNA for the CDR3 is TGTGCCAGCAGCTTGGAGCGGGGGGGCAACTACGAGCAGTACTTC.

V usage is TRBV12-3 or TRBV12-4 and J usage is TRBJ2-2, with 13 bases aligning to TRBD2. Losses at the gene ends were 6 bases for V and 7 bases for J; bases not matched to a gene: 8. This CDR3 region has 16 residues. CDR3: CASSPTGLAGHGELFF. DNA of the CDR3: TGTGCCAGCAGCCCCACGGGACTAGCGGGACACGGGGAGCTGTTTTTT.

The chain is built from TRBV15 and TRBJ2-1; D is possibly TRBD2 (6 bases). Matching the DNA end better, TRBJ2-7 makes the J call doubtful. CDR1 and CDR2 (germline): LNHNV, YYDKDF (reference sequence). The CDR3 has 14 residues. CDR3 sequence reads: CATSRAGVSNEQYF. In DNA form, the CDR3 reads TGTGCCACCAGCAGAGCGGGAGTCTCTAACGAGCAGTACTTC.

The gene calls are TRBV11-1 and TRBJ1-2; possibly TRBD1 for D (5 bases). This CDR3 is 16 amino acids long. V lost 1 base, J lost 5 bases, and 17 bases lay in between. CDR1 is SGHAT and CDR2 is FQDESV in the germline V gene (reference sequence). In nucleotides, the CDR3 is TGTGCCAGCAGCTTAGTAGAGACAGAGACTCTGTATGGCTACACCTTC. It encodes CASSLVETETLYGYTF.

The chain has TRBV7-2 and TRBJ1-6; D gene ambiguous. Germline CDR1 SGHTA, CDR2 FQGNSA. The V end lost 7 bases, the J end lost 10 bases, and 14 bases lay between the germline ends. The CDR3 sequence is 13 residues long. CDR3 region: CASNPGRASPLHF. The CDR3 DNA reads as TGTGCCAGCAACCCCGGTAGGGCGTCACCCCTCCACTTT.

This chain joins TRBV7-8 and TRBJ2-7, with D unresolved. Germline V lookup: CDR1 SGHVS, CDR2 FQNEAQ. Trimming stripped 1 base from V and 6 bases from J, with 7 bases between. The CDR3 sequence is 12 residues long. The DNA of the CDR3 is TGTGCCAGCAGCTTAGGTTTCGGCGAGCAGTACTTC. Protein product: CASSLGFGEQYF.

The chain joins TRBV2 to TRBJ2-1; D ambiguous. The CDR3 runs to 12 residues. With 2 bases removed from V and 10 bases from J, the gap between germline ends came to 9 bases. CDR1 is SNHLY, CDR2 FYNNEI, per germline. CDR3 residues: CASSESPFEQFF. Written as DNA, the CDR3 is TGTGCCAGCAGTGAATCCCCTTTCGAGCAGTTCTTC. Based on the CDR3 plus reference TRBV2 and TRBJ2-1, the full variable domain is EPEVTQTPSHQVTQMGQEVILRCVPISNHLYFYWYRQILGQKVEFLVSFYNNEISEKSEIFDDQFSVERPDGSNFTLKIRSTKLEDSAMYFCASSESPFEQFFGPGTRLTVL.

In its sample, this clonotype was seen once. The chain combines TRBV20-1 with TRBJ2-1; D might be TRBD1 (5 bases). Per germline, CDR1 DFQATT and CDR2 SNEGSKA (reference sequence). Trimming pared 1 base from V and 4 bases from J, leaving 11 bases between. The CDR3 contains 14 residues. Here the CDR3 DNA reads TGCAGTGCTAGAGGGGGCCCGGCGTACAATGAGCAGTTCTTC. Its protein product is CSARGGPAYNEQFF.

The chain joins TRBV10-3 to TRBJ1-3; D is ambiguous. The CDR3 contains 14 residues. Germline CDR1 reads ENHRY; CDR2 reads SYGVKD. V was cut by 2 bases and J by 9 bases, with 14 bases left in between. The CDR3 region is CAISESSEWGTIYF. CDR3 sequence (DNA): TGTGCCATCAGTGAGAGCAGCGAGTGGGGCACCATATATTTT.

The sample holds a few counts of this clonotype. J is TRBJ2-7 and V is TRBV29-1; TRBD1 aligns across 7 bases. Germline-derived CDR1 and CDR2 are SQVTM and ANQGSEA. The trim removed 6 bases at V and 3 bases at J, leaving 8 bases unmatched. The length of the CDR3 is 13 residues. The CDR3 loop reads CSVTTGSRYEQYF. DNA for the CDR3: TGCAGCGTCACGACAGGGAGCCGCTACGAGCAGTACTTC.

The V gene is TRBV12-5, the J gene TRBJ1-1; D remains ambiguous. Germline V gene sequence: CDR1 LGHNT, CDR2 FRNRAP. V was pared by 0 bases and J by 10 bases, with 9 bases between. This CDR3 comprises 12 residues. The CDR3 nucleotides read TGTGCTAGTGGTTTGGTAGGCCCGGTAGCTTTCTTT. This encodes CASGLVGPVAFF.

The CDR3 region has the DNA TGTGCCAGCAGTTCGATCGGGGAGGGGCGCGATACGCAGTATTTT. This translates into CASSSIGEGRDTQYF. This chain joins TRBV11-1 and TRBJ2-3; 7 positions agree with TRBD2. Trimming removed 6 bases from V and 6 bases from J; junction bases left unmatched: 12. The germline V gene encodes CDR1 SGHAT and CDR2 FQDESV (reference sequence). There are 15 residues in the CDR3. Combining the CDR3 with reference TRBV11-1 and TRBJ2-3 gives the whole variable domain EAEVAQSPRYKITEKSQAVAFWCDPISGHATLYWYRQILGQGPELLVQFQDESVVDDSQLPKDRFSAERLKGVDSTLKIQPAELGDSAMYLCASSSIGEGRDTQYFGPGTRLTVL.

The V and J genes are TRBV24-1 and TRBJ2-7; TRBD2 aligns across 10 bases. The ends lost 8 bases at V and 2 bases at J; junction bases unmatched: 8. This CDR3 has 15 residues. Germline assignment: CDR1 KGHDR and CDR2 SFDVKD. The CDR3 loop is CATNFLAGETYEQYF. The DNA of the CDR3 is TGTGCCACCAACTTCCTAGCGGGAGAGACCTACGAGCAGTACTTC.

The table lists this clonotype with a few counts. The chain has TRBV20-1 and TRBJ2-3; 11 bases line up with TRBD2. Trimming cost V 4 bases and J 0 bases; bases outside gene matches: 3. The CDR3 length is 15 residues. Germline V gene data show CDR1 as DFQATT and CDR2 as SNEGSKA (reference sequence). The CDR3 sequence is CSAIRTSGSTDTQYF. In DNA form, the CDR3 reads TGCAGTGCTATTCGGACTAGCGGGAGCACAGATACGCAGTATTTT.

A few counts support this clonotype. The V gene is TRBV19, the J gene TRBJ2-3; the match to TRBD1 covers 7 bases. The germline V gene has CDR1 LNHDA and CDR2 SQIVND (reference sequence). The CDR3 spans 16 residues. V trimming: 3 bases; J trimming: 2 bases; junction bases outside the gene matches: 8. The CDR3 bases are TGTGCCAGTAGTATCGATGGGGACAGAAACACAGATACGCAGTATTTT. It translates to CASSIDGDRNTDTQYF.

This clonotype has only a few counts. The chain links TRBV27 to TRBJ2-2; D gene ambiguous. Germline-derived CDR1 and CDR2 are MNHEY and SMNVEV (reference sequence). The CDR3 spans 12 residues. The V and J ends lost 10 bases and 6 bases respectively, with 12 bases between them. The CDR3 DNA is TGTGCCACTACCTCAATTTCCGGGGAGCTGTTTTTT. Protein: CATTSISGELFF.

CDR3 coding DNA: TGTGCCACCAGCCGACAGGCGGAAAAGACGCAGTATTTT. This translates into CATSRQAEKTQYF. This sequence joins TRBV24-1 and TRBJ2-3; D perhaps matches TRBD1 (6 bases). V was trimmed by 7 bases and J by 9 bases, leaving 16 bases between them. Germline loops: CDR1 KGHDR, CDR2 SFDVKD. The CDR3 is 13 amino acids.

The chain uses TRBV20-1 and TRBJ1-4; no clear D gene. The V and J ends lost 2 bases and 7 bases respectively, with 8 bases between them. The CDR3 contains 12 residues. The germline V gene has CDR1 DFQATT and CDR2 SNEGSKA (reference sequence). DNA of the CDR3: TGCAGTGCTAGACCTGGCGGTGAAAAACTGTTTTTT. Residues: CSARPGGEKLFF.

The chain uses TRBV5-1 and TRBJ1-2; 8 bases are a match to TRBD1. Germline V lookup: CDR1 SGHRS, CDR2 YFSETQ. This CDR3 comprises 15 residues. The V and J ends lost 3 bases and 4 bases, in that order; junction bases with no gene match: 8. The CDR3 coding sequence is TGCGCCAGCAGCTCTCCCAGGGGGCGAGGCTATGGCTACACCTTC. It yields the protein CASSSPRGRGYGYTF. Full variable domain (outside the CDR3, taken from reference TRBV5-1 and TRBJ1-2): KAGVTQTPRYLIKTRGQQVTLSCSPISGHRSVSWYQQTPGQGLQFLFEYFSETQRNKGNFPGRFSGRQFSNSRSEMNVSTLELGDSALYLCASSSPRGRGYGYTFGSGTRLTVV.

In its sample, this clonotype was seen a few times. This sequence joins TRBV29-1 and TRBJ1-1; D not certain. Trimming took 4 bases from V and 9 from J, leaving 6 bases between them. This CDR3 contains 9 residues. CDR1 is SQVTM and CDR2 is ANQGSEA in the germline V gene. The CDR3 DNA follows: TGCAGCGTTGGATCCCAAGCTTTCTTT. It specifies CSVGSQAFF.

The V call is TRBV25-1, the J call TRBJ2-7; TRBD1 matches at 8 bases. The CDR3 runs 13 residues. Germline CDR1 MGHDK, CDR2 SYGVNS. V was pared by 10 bases and J by 5 bases, with 10 bases of the junction left unmatched. DNA for the CDR3: TGTGCCACCTCGACAGGGGCGAGAAACGAGCAGTACTTC. Its protein is CATSTGARNEQYF.

This chain connects TRBV5-1 to TRBJ2-1; TRBD1 matches at 9 bases. The V gene's germline CDR1 is SGHRS and CDR2 YFSETQ. The V gene end was trimmed by 0 bases and the J gene end by 7 bases; junction bases not matched to a gene: 5. The CDR3 is made up of 15 amino acids. The CDR3 DNA sequence: TGCGCCAGCAGCTTGGACAGGGGGCGCGCGAATGAGCAGTTCTTC. This encodes CASSLDRGRANEQFF.

This chain joins TRBV25-1 and TRBJ1-1, with TRBD1 identical over 10 bases. The CDR3 spans 14 residues. Germline CDR1 and CDR2: MGHDK and SYGVNS. With 6 bases clipped from V and 6 bases from J, the junction kept 7 bases outside the gene matches. The CDR3 loop reads CASRRTGGKAEAFF. In DNA form, the CDR3 reads TGTGCCAGCAGGAGGACAGGGGGAAAGGCTGAAGCTTTCTTT.

This clonotype was observed once. This chain uses TRBV11-3 with TRBJ2-7; tentatively, D is TRBD1 or TRBD2 (5 bases each). The CDR3 contains 14 residues. Between the trimmed V and J ends, which lost 4 bases and 3 bases, there was a span of 13 bases. CDR1 and CDR2 (germline): SGHNT, YENEEA. The CDR3, as DNA: TGTGCCAGCAGCTCGGGCCGAGGGGTCTACGAGCAGTACTTC. Translated: CASSSGRGVYEQYF.

Comments on this clonotype: No conserved phenylalanine or tryptophan is present at the end of the CDR3, so a read error is the likely explanation. The CDR3: CASSQGAGQGTEAFS. The CDR3 bases are TGTGCCAGCAGCCAGGGAGCAGGTCAGGGCACTGAAGCTTTCTCT. V and J are TRBV7-9 and TRBJ1-1; TRBD1 might be the D (5 bases). The V end lost 5 bases, the J end lost 4 bases, and 17 bases lay between the germline ends. Germline V gene data show CDR1 as SEHNR and CDR2 as FQNEAQ (reference sequence). The CDR3 runs to 15 residues.